This T cell receptor (beta chain) was observed in a study of blood T cell repertoires in COVID-19. J was trimmed by 7 bases and V by 3 bases; bases with no gene match: 2. The CDR3 has 13 amino acids. The germline V gene encodes CDR1 LNHDA and CDR2 SQIVND (reference sequence). Source study methods: Amplification with reference gene primers provided the estimates of nucleated cell counts. This table comes from immunoSEQ multiplex PCR, and its TCRdb copy is limited to in-frame clones, with some not included. For V, J and clone size, that table is used; D and trimming come from the DNA. This sample has about 250,000 clones, with about 87% found just once. Participant ages covered roughly 18 to 90 years across 25 or so US areas. Participant-reported clinical history was the basis for cohort assignment. Among Cohort 3 donors, those recovered had two negative PCRs, clearance, or symptom resolution.

The chain joins TRBV19 to TRBJ2-1; TRBD2 matches at 8 bases. Sequencing used PBMCs or T cells enriched from blood (not recorded which). The receptor comes from a woman aged 50 to 60 who had recovered from COVID-19. The CDR3 loop reads CASSMGLVNEQFF. DNA of the CDR3: TGTGCCAGTAGTATGGGACTAGTGAATGAGCAGTTCTTC.